A selection of T cell receptor beta chains follows, all from one sample in a study of human T cells and chemical hapten exposure. MiXCR, applied by TCRdb to the RACE reads, yields one record per CDR3 protein. The table has 150,000 to 200,000 distinct CDR3 sequences, approximately 20% seen once. Source: whole blood, taken in connection with sensitization to the hapten diphenylcyclopropenone (DPC). The receptors were gathered from a woman in her forties or fifties with alopecia areata. Some clones in this sample may be carry-over from other donors' samples. Both conserved end residues are part of each CDR3. The order of the fields is D gene, J gene, clone size, V gene, CDR3 protein, CDR3 DNA. D genes are given only for firm matches. Only some rows state a clone size, as once, few, many or a class for expanded clones.

>TRBD1|TRBJ2-2|.|TRBV5-1
CASSLGTGGRTGELFF
TGCGCCAGCAGCCTCGGGACAGGGGGCCGCACCGGGGAGCTGTTTTTT
>.|TRBJ2-5|many|TRBV11-2
CASSPRLIDQYF
TGTGCCAGCAGCCCGCGTCTTATCGACCAGTACTTC
>.|TRBJ1-2|few|TRBV6-5
CASRRSGAPDGYTF
TGTGCCAGCAGGCGTTCGGGGGCGCCGGATGGCTACACCTTC
>TRBD1|TRBJ1-1|few|TRBV25-1
CASSSMGQTNTEAFF
TGTGCCAGCAGTTCAATGGGACAGACGAACACTGAAGCTTTCTTT
>TRBD1|TRBJ2-5|.|TRBV7-6
CASSLAVGGRAQYF
TGTGCCAGCAGCTTAGCGGTAGGGGGCAGGGCCCAGTACTTC
>TRBD2|TRBJ2-2|few|TRBV5-1
CASSWRTSGSLTGELFF
TGCGCCAGCAGCTGGAGGACTAGCGGGAGCCTAACCGGGGAGCTGTTTTTT
>.|TRBJ1-2|.|TRBV5-1
CASSLEAENYGYTF
TGCGCCAGCAGCTTGGAGGCAGAAAACTATGGCTACACCTTC
>.|TRBJ1-1|.|TRBV7-9
CASSLFRQTNTEAFF
TGTGCCAGCAGCTTATTCCGACAGACGAACACTGAAGCTTTCTTT
>TRBD2|TRBJ2-7|few|TRBV2
CASSVGLAGTTYEQYF
TGTGCCAGCAGTGTGGGACTAGCGGGAACCACCTACGAGCAGTACTTC
>TRBD1|TRBJ1-1|many|TRBV12-3/TRBV12-4
CASSFQGAEAFF
TGTGCCAGCAGTTTTCAGGGGGCTGAAGCTTTCTTT
>TRBD1|TRBJ2-7|.|TRBV2
CASRPGQALKEQYF
TGTGCCAGCAGGCCGGGACAGGCTTTGAAGGAGCAGTACTTC
>TRBD1|TRBJ2-7|.|TRBV11-1
CASSGQGSDEQYF
TGTGCCAGCAGCGGACAGGGTTCGGACGAGCAGTACTTC
>.|TRBJ2-5|many|TRBV6-1
CAIHLSDYQETQYF
TGTGCCATACACTTAAGTGATTACCAAGAGACCCAGTACTTC
>TRBD2|TRBJ2-3|few|TRBV20-1
CSAGGGTSGSGDTQYF
TGCAGTGCTGGTGGGGGGACTAGCGGGAGTGGAGATACGCAGTATTTT
>TRBD2|TRBJ2-1|.|TRBV5-4
CASIPRAGDSNNEQFF
TGTGCCAGCATCCCCCGGGCGGGAGACTCGAACAATGAGCAGTTCTTC
>.|TRBJ2-1|few|TRBV28
CASSLHEQFF
TGTGCCAGCAGTCTCCATGAGCAGTTCTTC
>TRBD1|TRBJ1-2|.|TRBV7-9
CASSLNTGGNYGYTF
TGTGCCAGCAGCTTAAATACAGGGGGAAACTATGGCTACACCTTC
>TRBD1|TRBJ2-5|.|TRBV2
CASRRTGQETQYF
TGTGCCAGCAGGAGGACAGGGCAAGAGACCCAGTACTTC
>TRBD1|TRBJ1-1|few|TRBV7-9
CASSLEFTGAEAFF
TGTGCCAGCAGCTTAGAATTTACAGGGGCTGAAGCTTTCTTT
>.|TRBJ1-6|.|TRBV2
CASSLRTQNSPLHF
TGTGCCAGCAGTCTCAGGACTCAGAACTCACCCCTCCACTTT
>.|TRBJ1-1|.|TRBV6-5
CASSYSSFLSGSTEAFF
TGTGCCAGCAGTTACTCCTCCTTTTTAAGCGGTAGCACTGAAGCTTTCTTT
>.|TRBJ1-1|.|TRBV14
CASSQWGNTEAFF
TGTGCCAGCAGCCAATGGGGGAACACTGAAGCTTTCTTT
>.|TRBJ1-5|.|TRBV3-1
CASSQSGKDQPQHF
TGTGCCAGCAGTCAATCCGGGAAGGATCAGCCCCAGCATTTT
>.|TRBJ2-3|.|TRBV7-9
CASSLAGTGPAQYF
TGTGCCAGCAGCTTAGCGGGAACGGGTCCCGCGCAGTATTTT
>.|TRBJ2-3|many|TRBV5-1
CASSLGGSSGDTQYF
TGCGCCAGCAGCTTGGGAGGCTCGTCGGGCGATACGCAGTATTTT
>.|TRBJ1-2|few|TRBV6-5
CASSYSWGGLYTF
TGTGCCAGCAGTTACTCGTGGGGGGGTCTCTACACCTTC
>.|TRBJ2-1|few|TRBV29-1
CSVEDVLGEQFF
TGCAGCGTTGAGGACGTCCTAGGTGAGCAGTTCTTC
>.|TRBJ2-7|.|TRBV6-1
CASSDGRHVSNHEQYF
TGTGCCAGCAGTGACGGCAGACACGTATCGAATCACGAGCAGTACTTC
>.|TRBJ2-7|.|TRBV7-9
CASSLKDEQYF
TGTGCCAGCAGCTTAAAGGACGAGCAGTACTTC
>.|TRBJ1-2|.|TRBV7-9
CASSLVEAGVNGYTF
TGTGCCAGCAGCTTAGTGGAGGCAGGGGTCAATGGCTACACCTTC
>.|TRBJ1-5|.|TRBV7-9
CASSLGSPAGNQPQHF
TGTGCCAGCAGCTTAGGGTCCCCTGCGGGCAATCAGCCCCAGCATTTT
>.|TRBJ2-7|.|TRBV12-3/TRBV12-4
CASSPTRNGYEQYF
TGTGCCAGCAGCCCAACTCGGAATGGGTACGAGCAGTACTTC
>TRBD1|TRBJ2-7|many|TRBV18
CASSSRDSYEQYF
TGTGCCAGCTCATCACGGGACAGCTACGAGCAGTACTTC
>TRBD1|TRBJ2-1|.|TRBV20-1
CTAGQGELVTRASSYNEQFF
TGCACCGCGGGACAGGGGGAATTGGTCACCCGGGCGAGCTCCTACAATGAGCAGTTCTTC
>TRBD2|TRBJ2-7|.|TRBV5-4
CASSLGPGGRRSYEQYF
TGTGCCAGCAGTTTGGGTCCGGGCGGGAGGCGTTCCTACGAGCAGTACTTC
>TRBD2|TRBJ2-7|.|TRBV6-5
CASSPHQTSGSNEQYF
TGTGCCAGCAGCCCCCACCAGACTAGCGGGAGCAACGAGCAGTACTTC
>.|TRBJ1-1|many|TRBV7-6
CASSLRQDNTEAFF
TGTGCCAGCAGCTTAAGACAGGATAACACTGAAGCTTTCTTT
>.|TRBJ2-2|.|TRBV7-2
CASTTGPWAAGELFF
TGTGCCAGCACCACGGGACCGTGGGCGGCCGGGGAGCTGTTTTTT
>TRBD1|TRBJ1-1|few|TRBV9
CASSASTGTTEAFF
TGTGCCAGCAGCGCGTCGACAGGGACCACTGAAGCTTTCTTT
>.|TRBJ1-5|few|TRBV29-1
CSVEGGVGQPQHF
TGCAGCGTGGAGGGCGGGGTAGGTCAGCCCCAGCATTTT
>TRBD1|TRBJ2-7|many|TRBV2
CASSEQQGSPYEQYF
TGTGCCAGCAGTGAACAACAGGGGTCCCCCTACGAGCAGTACTTC
>TRBD2|TRBJ2-1|.|TRBV20-1
CSATGLAGEQFF
TGCAGTGCTACAGGACTAGCGGGAGAGCAGTTCTTC
>.|TRBJ1-4|.|TRBV7-6
CASSFERGRTNEKLFF
TGTGCCAGCAGCTTTGAAAGGGGGAGGACTAATGAAAAACTGTTTTTT
>.|TRBJ1-2|few|TRBV7-2
CASSLGGGGNRYGYTF
TGTGCCAGCAGCTTAGGTGGGGGGGGTAACAGATATGGCTACACCTTC
>.|TRBJ2-1|.|TRBV6-2/TRBV6-3
CASSFVAGITYNEQFF
TGTGCCAGCAGTTTTGTGGCGGGAATAACCTACAATGAGCAGTTCTTC
>.|TRBJ2-1|many|TRBV20-1
CSARARAVGEQFF
TGCAGTGCTAGAGCCAGGGCGGTCGGTGAGCAGTTCTTC
>.|TRBJ1-5|.|TRBV21-1
CASSTRTGVLNQPQHF
TGTGCCAGCAGCACCCGGACAGGGGTGTTGAATCAGCCCCAGCATTTT
>TRBD1|TRBJ1-1|.|TRBV20-1
CSGENRGGDQAAFF
TGCAGTGGTGAGAACAGGGGAGGGGACCAGGCAGCTTTCTTT
>.|TRBJ2-3|.|TRBV3-1
CASSQAYRARTDTQYF
TGTGCCAGCAGCCAAGCGTACAGGGCCCGCACAGATACGCAGTATTTT
>TRBD1|TRBJ1-1|few|TRBV29-1
CSVEEGQAGGTEAFF
TGCAGCGTTGAAGAGGGACAGGCCGGGGGGACTGAAGCTTTCTTT
>TRBD1|TRBJ2-7|few|TRBV6-1
CASSGGTGQEYF
TGTGCCAGCAGTGGGGGGACAGGGCAGGAGTACTTC
>TRBD2|TRBJ2-1|.|TRBV20-1
CSASRSSGGYNEQFF
TGCAGTGCTAGTCGGTCTAGCGGGGGATACAATGAGCAGTTCTTC
>.|TRBJ1-1|.|TRBV15
CATSRDLTGGNTEAFF
TGTGCCACCAGCAGAGACCTAACAGGAGGTAACACTGAAGCTTTCTTT
>.|TRBJ1-2|.|TRBV20-1
CSATGGLSYGYTF
TGCAGTGCTACGGGGGGGCTAAGCTATGGCTACACCTTC
>TRBD2|TRBJ2-7|few|TRBV15
CATSRDGWGLSYEQYF
TGTGCCACCAGCAGAGATGGGTGGGGACTATCCTACGAGCAGTACTTC
>.|TRBJ1-2|.|TRBV29-1
CSVPPDGHRSNYGYTF
TGCAGCGTCCCACCCGATGGCCACCGTTCCAACTATGGCTACACCTTC
>.|TRBJ2-1|.|TRBV29-1
CSVEDWGQYNEQFF
TGCAGCGTTGAAGATTGGGGACAATACAATGAGCAGTTCTTC
>TRBD2|TRBJ2-7|few|TRBV20-1
CSARPGTTPANEQYF
TGCAGTGCTAGACCTGGGACTACCCCTGCTAACGAGCAGTACTTC
>.|TRBJ1-1|many|TRBV6-1
CASSFNRDLNTEAFF
TGTGCCAGCAGCTTCAACAGGGACCTGAACACTGAAGCTTTCTTT